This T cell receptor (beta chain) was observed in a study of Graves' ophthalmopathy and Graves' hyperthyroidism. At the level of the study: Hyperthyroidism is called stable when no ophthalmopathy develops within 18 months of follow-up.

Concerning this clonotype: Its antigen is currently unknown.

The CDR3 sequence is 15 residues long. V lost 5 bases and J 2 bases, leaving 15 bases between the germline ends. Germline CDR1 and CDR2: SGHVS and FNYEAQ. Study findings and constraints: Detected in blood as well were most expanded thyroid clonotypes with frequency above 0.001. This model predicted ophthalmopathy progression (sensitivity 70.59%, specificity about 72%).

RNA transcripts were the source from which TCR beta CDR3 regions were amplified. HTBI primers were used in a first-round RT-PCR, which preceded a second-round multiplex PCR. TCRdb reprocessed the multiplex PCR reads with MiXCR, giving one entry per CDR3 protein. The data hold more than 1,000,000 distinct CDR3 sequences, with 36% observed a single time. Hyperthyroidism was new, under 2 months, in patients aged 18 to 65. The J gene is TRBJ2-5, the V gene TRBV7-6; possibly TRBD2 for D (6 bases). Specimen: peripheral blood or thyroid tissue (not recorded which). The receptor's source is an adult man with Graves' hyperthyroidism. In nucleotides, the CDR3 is TGTGCCAGCAGCCCCATCGCGGGGACTCAAGAGACCCAGTACTTC. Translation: CASSPIAGTQETQYF.